This T cell receptor (beta chain) was observed in a study of CD8+ T cells in alopecia areata. A note on this clone: Its target is not known. A mismatch at residue 13 separates the TCRdb protein from the translated DNA, so the protein presented here was translated from the DNA. Gene and germline names: mouse.

General study points: Mice gave a clearer picture of TCR sharing than patients did, possibly for HLA-related reasons. Clonality in lesional scalp, especially alopecia totalis/universalis, exceeded that of normal scalp.

Extracted from the samples, RNA was reverse transcribed into cDNA to serve as the sequencing template. This table comes from immunoSEQ multiplex PCR, and its TCRdb copy is limited to in-frame clones, with some not included. Recorded here are over 100,000 clones, none singletons. This TCR came from a C3H/HeJ mouse with alopecia areata. The strain's MHC: H2-k. Input material: lesional skin.

The CDR3 here is CASSLEDNTSGNTLYF. The covered CDR3 bases are TGTGCAAGCAGCTTAGAGGACAACACTTCTGGAAATACG. The rearrangement uses TRBV16 and TRBJ1-3; tentatively, D is TRBD1 (5 bases). The read gets to within 3 residues of the CDR3 end, and the germline J gene fills in the rest. V lost 0 bases and J 0 bases, leaving 9 bases between the germline ends. Germline CDR1 and CDR2: SGHSA and FRNQAP. This CDR3 has 16 residues.